This T cell receptor beta chain emerged from a study of shared clonotypes between healthy human individuals. Study-level background: Per donor, three plates held CD4 naive cells, three held CD4 memory, two held CD8 naive and one held CD8 memory.

The data were produced by immunoSEQ multiplex PCR, yet TCRdb's version contains in-frame clones alone and is incomplete. The repertoire includes about 1 million clones, about 75% of them detected once, and about 1.4% sits in the top ten. Study-level findings and limits: Despite large depth, sorted-subset datasets appeared incompletely sequenced. Larger estimated richness was generally recorded for naive subsets relative to memory subsets. Researchers sampled blood only, noting tissue repertoires likely differ.

Germline CDR1 reads MDHEN; CDR2 reads SYDVKM. The CDR3 runs 14 residues. The junction had 8 bases not matched to a gene; V was cut back by 10 bases and J by 4 bases. Comment on this clone: Its matching antigen is unknown.

The sequence came from a man between 18 and 35 years old in good health. Sequencing was performed on memory CD4+ T cells sorted from blood. Specified subset: CD45RA-negative fraction. This sequence joins TRBV28 and TRBJ1-2, with 11 bases lining up with TRBD1. In nucleotides, the CDR3 is TGTGCCACCCCGCGGGACAGGGGGACCTATGGCTACACCTTC. Translated: CATPRDRGTYGYTF.